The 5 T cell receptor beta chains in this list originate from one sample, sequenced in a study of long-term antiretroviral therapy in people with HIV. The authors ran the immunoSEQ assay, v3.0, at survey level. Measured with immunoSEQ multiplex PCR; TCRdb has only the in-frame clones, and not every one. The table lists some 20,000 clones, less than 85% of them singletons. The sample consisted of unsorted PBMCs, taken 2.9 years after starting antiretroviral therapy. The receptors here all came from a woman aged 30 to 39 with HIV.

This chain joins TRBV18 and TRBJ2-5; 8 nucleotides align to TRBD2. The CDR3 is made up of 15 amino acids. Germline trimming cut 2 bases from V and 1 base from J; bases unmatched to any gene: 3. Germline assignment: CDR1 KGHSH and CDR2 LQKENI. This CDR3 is CASSPRRGAQETQYF. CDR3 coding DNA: TGTGCCAGCTCACCAAGGCGGGGGGCCCAAGAGACCCAGTACTTC.

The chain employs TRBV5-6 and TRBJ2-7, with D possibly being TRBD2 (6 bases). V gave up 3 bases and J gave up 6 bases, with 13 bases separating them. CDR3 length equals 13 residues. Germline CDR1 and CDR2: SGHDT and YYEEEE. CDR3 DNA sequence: TGTGCCAGCAGCTGGTCCGCGCGGGGCGAGCAGTACTTC. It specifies CASSWSARGEQYF.

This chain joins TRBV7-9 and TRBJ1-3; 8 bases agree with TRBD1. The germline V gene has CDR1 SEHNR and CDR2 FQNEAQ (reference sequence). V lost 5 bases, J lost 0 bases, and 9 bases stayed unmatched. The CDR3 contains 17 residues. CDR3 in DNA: TGTGCCAGCAGCCCAAACAGGGGGGACAGCTCTGGAAACACCATATATTTT. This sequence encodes CASSPNRGDSSGNTIYF.

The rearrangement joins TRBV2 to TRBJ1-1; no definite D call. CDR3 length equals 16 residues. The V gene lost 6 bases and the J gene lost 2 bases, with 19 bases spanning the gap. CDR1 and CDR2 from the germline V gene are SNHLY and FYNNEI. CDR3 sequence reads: CASRGKAGGNNTEAFF. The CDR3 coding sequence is TGTGCCAGCAGGGGGAAAGCGGGAGGGAATAACACTGAAGCTTTCTTT.

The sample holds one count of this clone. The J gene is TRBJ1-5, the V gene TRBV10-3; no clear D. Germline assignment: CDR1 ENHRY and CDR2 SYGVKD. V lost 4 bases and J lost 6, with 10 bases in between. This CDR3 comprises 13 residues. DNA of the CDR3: TGTGCCATCAGTGGAGTTGGTTTTCAGCCCCAGCATTTT. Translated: CAISGVGFQPQHF.